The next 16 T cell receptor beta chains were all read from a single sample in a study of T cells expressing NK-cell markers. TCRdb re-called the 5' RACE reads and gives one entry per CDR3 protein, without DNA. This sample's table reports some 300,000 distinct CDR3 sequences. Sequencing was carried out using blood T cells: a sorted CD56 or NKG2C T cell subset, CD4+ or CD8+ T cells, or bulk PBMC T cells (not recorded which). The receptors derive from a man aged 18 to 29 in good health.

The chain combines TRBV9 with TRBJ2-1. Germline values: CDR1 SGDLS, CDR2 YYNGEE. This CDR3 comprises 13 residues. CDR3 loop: CASSVVGDNEQFF.

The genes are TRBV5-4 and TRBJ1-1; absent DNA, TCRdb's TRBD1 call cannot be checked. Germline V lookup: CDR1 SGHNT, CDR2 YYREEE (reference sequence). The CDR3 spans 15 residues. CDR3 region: CASSLVGGDGTEAFF.

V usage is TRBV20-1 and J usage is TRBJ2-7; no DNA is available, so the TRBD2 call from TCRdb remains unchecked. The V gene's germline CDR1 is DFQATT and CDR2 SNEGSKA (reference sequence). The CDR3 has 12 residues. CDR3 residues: CSAGRLHDEQYF.

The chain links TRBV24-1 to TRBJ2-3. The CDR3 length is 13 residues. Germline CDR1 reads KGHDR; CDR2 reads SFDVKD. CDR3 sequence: CATIDLSTDTQYF.

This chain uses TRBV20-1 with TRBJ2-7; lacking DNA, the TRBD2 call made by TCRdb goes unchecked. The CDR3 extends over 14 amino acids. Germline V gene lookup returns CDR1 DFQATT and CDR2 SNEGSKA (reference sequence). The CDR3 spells CSASLAGVRGEQYF.

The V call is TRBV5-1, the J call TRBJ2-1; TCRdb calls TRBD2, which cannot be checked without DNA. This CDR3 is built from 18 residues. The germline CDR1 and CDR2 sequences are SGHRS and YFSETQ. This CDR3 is CATLTTGLAGGYDNEQFF.

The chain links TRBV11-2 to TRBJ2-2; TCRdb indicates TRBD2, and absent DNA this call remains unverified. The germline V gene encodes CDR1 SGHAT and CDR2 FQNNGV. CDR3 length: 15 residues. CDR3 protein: CASSSAGLASGELFF.

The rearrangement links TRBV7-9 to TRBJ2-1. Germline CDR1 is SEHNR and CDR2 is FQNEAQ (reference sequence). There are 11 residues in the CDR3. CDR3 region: CASSLGEKQFF.

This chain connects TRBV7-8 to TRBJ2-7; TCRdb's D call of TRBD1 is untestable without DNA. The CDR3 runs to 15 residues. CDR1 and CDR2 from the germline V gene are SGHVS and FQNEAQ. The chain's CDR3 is CASSLGTGGDYEQYF.

This chain's CDR3 is CASSPQGLLHGTQYF. J is TRBJ2-5 and V is TRBV9; no DNA is available, so the TRBD1 call from TCRdb remains unchecked. CDR1 and CDR2 from the germline V gene are SGDLS and YYNGEE. The CDR3 has 15 amino acids.

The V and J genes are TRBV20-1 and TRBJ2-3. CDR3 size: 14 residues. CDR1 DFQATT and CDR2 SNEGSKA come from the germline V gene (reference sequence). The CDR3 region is CSARGDVRTDTQYF.

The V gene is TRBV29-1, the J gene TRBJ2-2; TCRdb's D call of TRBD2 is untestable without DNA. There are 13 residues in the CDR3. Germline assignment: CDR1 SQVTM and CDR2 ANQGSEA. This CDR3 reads CSGGGRGTGELFF.

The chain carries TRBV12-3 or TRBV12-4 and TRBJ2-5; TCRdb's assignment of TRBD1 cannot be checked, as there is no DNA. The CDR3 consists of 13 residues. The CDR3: CASTVRTGRTQYF.

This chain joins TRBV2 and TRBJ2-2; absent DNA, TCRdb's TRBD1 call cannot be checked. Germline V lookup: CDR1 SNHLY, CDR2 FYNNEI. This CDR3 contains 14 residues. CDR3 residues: CASRPTGTTGELFF.

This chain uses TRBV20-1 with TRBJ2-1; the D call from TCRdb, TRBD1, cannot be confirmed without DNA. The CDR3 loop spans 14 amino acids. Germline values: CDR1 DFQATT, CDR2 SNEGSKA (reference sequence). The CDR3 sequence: CSASNAQGSYEQFF.

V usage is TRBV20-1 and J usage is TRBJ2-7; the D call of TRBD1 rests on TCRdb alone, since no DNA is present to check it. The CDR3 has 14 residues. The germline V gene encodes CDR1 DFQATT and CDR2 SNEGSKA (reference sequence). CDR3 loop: CSARGGDRVYEQYF.